Below, 8 T cell receptor beta chains from the same sample are listed, as sequenced in a study of T cell changes during pregnancy in multiple sclerosis. TCRdb keeps only in-frame clones here, not all; method: immunoSEQ multiplex PCR. In the table there are around 79,000 clones, 75% to 95% of which are singletons. This specimen was CD4+ T cells from peripheral blood mononuclear cells, taken in the second trimester of pregnancy. The receptors come from a female donor with multiple sclerosis, enrolled in a pregnancy study.

This clone came up once. V and J are TRBV25-1 and TRBJ1-4, with D tentatively TRBD1 (6 bases). The germline V gene encodes CDR1 MGHDK and CDR2 SYGVNS. V was shortened by 7 bases and J by 8 bases, with 11 bases between the two germline ends. This CDR3 contains 12 residues. The CDR3 loop is CASNPGTEKLFF. The CDR3, as DNA: TGTGCCAGCAACCCCGGGACAGAAAAACTGTTTTTT.

The CDR3 bases are TGTGCCAGCAGCCAAGGACTAGCGGGAATCAGCGTAGGGGGTGAGCAGTTCTTC. The encoded protein is CASSQGLAGISVGGEQFF. This chain connects TRBV4-2 to TRBJ2-1; 11 bases are shared with TRBD2. V shed 1 base and J 9 bases; nucleotides not matched to a gene: 14. CDR1 and CDR2 from the germline V gene are LGHNA and YNFKEQ. This CDR3 is built from 18 residues.

The V and J genes are TRBV14 and TRBJ2-3, with 8 bases lining up with TRBD2. J was trimmed by 0 bases and V by 0 bases; bases with no gene match: 5. Germline assignment: CDR1 SGHDN and CDR2 FVKESK. The CDR3 covers 17 residues. Here the CDR3 DNA reads TGTGCCAGCAGCCAAGACGAAGGACTAGCTAGCACAGATACGCAGTATTTT. It is translated as CASSQDEGLASTDTQYF.

Only a few counts were recorded for this clone. The chain employs TRBV5-1 and TRBJ1-1; TRBD1 might be the D (5 bases). The V and J ends lost 3 bases and 5 bases respectively, with 11 bases between them. The V gene's germline CDR1 is SGHRS and CDR2 YFSETQ. CDR3 length: 13 amino acids. The CDR3, as DNA: TGCGCCAGCAGCTGGGGGGGAGGGACTGAAGCTTTCTTT. Its translation is CASSWGGGTEAFF.

The J gene is TRBJ1-5, the V gene TRBV5-6, with a weak D call TRBD1 (5 bases). Looked up from germline, CDR1 is SGHDT and CDR2 is YYEEEE. V shed 1 base and J shed 5 bases, with 13 bases lying between them. The CDR3 has 15 residues. The DNA of the CDR3 is TGTGCCAGCAGCTTGACAGGACAAGGTGATCAGCCCCAGCATTTT. Protein sequence: CASSLTGQGDQPQHF.

The gene calls are TRBV15 and TRBJ1-4, with D possibly TRBD1 on 6 matching bases. The CDR3 has 16 residues. V lost 2 bases to trimming and J lost 1 base, with 11 bases between them. CDR1 is LNHNV, CDR2 YYDKDF, per germline (reference sequence). The CDR3 nucleotides read TGTGCCACCAGCAGACTCGGACAGTTAACTAATGAAAAACTGTTTTTT. Translation gives CATSRLGQLTNEKLFF.

This sequence joins TRBV29-1 and TRBJ2-7; D gene uncertain. This CDR3 is built from 12 residues. V was shortened by 7 bases and J by 4 bases, with 14 bases between the two germline ends. CDR1 is SQVTM and CDR2 is ANQGSEA in the germline V gene. The chain's CDR3 is CSGGTLEYEQYF. The CDR3 DNA follows: TGCAGCGGCGGAACCCTAGAGTACGAGCAGTACTTC.

In DNA form, the CDR3 reads TGTGCCAGCAGTGAGGGACAGGGGGAACAGCCCCAGCATTTT. This translates into CASSEGQGEQPQHF. The J gene is TRBJ1-5, the V gene TRBV2, with 11 positions matching TRBD1. Germline CDR1 SNHLY, CDR2 FYNNEI. The CDR3 length is 14 residues. The J segment lost 7 bases and the V segment lost 3 bases, leaving 2 bases of the junction unmatched.